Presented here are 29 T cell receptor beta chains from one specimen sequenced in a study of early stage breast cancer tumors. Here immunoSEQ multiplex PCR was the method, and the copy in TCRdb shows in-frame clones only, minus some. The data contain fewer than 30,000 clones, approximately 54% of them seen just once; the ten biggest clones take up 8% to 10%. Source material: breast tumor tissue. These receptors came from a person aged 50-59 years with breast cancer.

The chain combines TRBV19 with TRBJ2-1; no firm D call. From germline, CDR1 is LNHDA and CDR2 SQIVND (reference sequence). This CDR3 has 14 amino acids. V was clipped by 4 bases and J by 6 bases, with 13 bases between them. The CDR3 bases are TGTGCCAGTAGTACGAAAGGGTTAGGCAATGAGCAGTTCTTC. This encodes CASSTKGLGNEQFF.

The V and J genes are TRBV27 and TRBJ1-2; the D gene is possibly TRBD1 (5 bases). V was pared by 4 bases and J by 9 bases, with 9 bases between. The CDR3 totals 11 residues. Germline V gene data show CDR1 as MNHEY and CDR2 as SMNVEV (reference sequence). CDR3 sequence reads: CASSSGRRYTF. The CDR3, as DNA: TGTGCCAGCAGTTCAGGGAGGCGCTACACCTTC.

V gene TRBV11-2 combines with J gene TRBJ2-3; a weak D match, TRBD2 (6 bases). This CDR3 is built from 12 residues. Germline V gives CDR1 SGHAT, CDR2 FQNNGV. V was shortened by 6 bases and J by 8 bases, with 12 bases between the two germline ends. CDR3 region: CASRGGEGTQYF. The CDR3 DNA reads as TGTGCCAGCAGGGGGGGAGAGGGTACGCAGTATTTT.

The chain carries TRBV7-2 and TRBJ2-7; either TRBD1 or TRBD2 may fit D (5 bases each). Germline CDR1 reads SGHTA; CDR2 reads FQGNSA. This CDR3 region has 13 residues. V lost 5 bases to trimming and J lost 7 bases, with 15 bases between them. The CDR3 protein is CASSPGPLGEQYF. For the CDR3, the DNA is TGTGCCAGCAGCCCGGGACCTCTCGGGGAGCAGTACTTC.

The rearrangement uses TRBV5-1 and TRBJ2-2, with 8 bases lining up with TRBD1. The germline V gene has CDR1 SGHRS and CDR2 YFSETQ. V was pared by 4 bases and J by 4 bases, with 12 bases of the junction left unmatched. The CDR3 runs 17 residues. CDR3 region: CASSRYPPQGGTGELFF. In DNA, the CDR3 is TGCGCCAGCAGCCGATACCCCCCACAGGGGGGCACCGGGGAGCTGTTTTTT.

The chain's CDR3 is CASREPGQYNEQFF. CDR3 nucleotides: TGTGCCAGCAGGGAACCGGGACAGTACAATGAGCAGTTCTTC. The genes are TRBV27 and TRBJ2-1, with 7 bases that match TRBD1. This CDR3 comprises 14 residues. Per the germline V gene, CDR1 is MNHEY and CDR2 is SMNVEV (reference sequence). Losses at the gene ends were 6 bases for V and 4 bases for J; bases not matched to a gene: 6.

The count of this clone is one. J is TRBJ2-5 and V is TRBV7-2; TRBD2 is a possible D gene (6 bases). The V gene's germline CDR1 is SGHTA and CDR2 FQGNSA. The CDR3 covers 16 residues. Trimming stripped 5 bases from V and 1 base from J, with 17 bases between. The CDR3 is CASSLHQRAIQETQYF. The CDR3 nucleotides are TGTGCCAGCAGCCTACACCAGCGGGCCATCCAAGAGACCCAGTACTTC.

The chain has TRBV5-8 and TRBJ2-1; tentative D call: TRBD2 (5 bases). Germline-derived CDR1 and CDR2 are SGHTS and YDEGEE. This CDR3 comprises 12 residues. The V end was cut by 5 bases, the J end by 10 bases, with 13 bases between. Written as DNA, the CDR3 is TGTGCCAGCAGATTCTCTAGAGGGGAGCAGTTCTTC. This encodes CASRFSRGEQFF.

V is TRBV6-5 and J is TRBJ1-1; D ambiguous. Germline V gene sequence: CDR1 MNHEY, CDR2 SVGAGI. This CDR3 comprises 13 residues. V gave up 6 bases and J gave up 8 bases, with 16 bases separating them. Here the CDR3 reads CASSQTIGREAFF. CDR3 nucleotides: TGTGCCAGCAGCCAGACGATAGGCCGAGAAGCTTTCTTT.

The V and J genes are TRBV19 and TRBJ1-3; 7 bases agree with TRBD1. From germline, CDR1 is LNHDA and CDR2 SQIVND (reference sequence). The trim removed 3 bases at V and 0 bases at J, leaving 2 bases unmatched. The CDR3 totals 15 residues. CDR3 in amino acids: CASSIGDSSGNTIYF. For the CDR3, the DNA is TGTGCCAGTAGTATTGGGGACAGCTCTGGAAACACCATATATTTT.

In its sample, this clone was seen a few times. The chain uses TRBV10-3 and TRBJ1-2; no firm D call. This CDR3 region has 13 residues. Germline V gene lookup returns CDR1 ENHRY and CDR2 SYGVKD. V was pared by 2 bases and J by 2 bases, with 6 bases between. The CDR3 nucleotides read TGTGCCATCAGTGAGGAGCGGAACTATGGCTACACCTTC. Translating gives CAISEERNYGYTF.

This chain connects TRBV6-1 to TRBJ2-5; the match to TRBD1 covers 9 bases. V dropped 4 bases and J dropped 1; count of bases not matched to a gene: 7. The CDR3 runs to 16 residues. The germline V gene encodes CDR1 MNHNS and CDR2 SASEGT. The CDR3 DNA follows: TGTGCCAGCAGTGCCAGACAGGGGGAGCCCCAAGAGACCCAGTACTTC. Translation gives CASSARQGEPQETQYF.

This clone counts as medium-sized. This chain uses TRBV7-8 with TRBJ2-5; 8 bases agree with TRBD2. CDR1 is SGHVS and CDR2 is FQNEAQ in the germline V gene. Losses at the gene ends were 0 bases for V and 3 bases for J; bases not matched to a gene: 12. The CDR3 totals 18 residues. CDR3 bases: TGTGCCAGCAGCTTAGCCCCTAGGATTAGCGGGAATAAAGAGACCCAGTACTTC. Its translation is CASSLAPRISGNKETQYF.

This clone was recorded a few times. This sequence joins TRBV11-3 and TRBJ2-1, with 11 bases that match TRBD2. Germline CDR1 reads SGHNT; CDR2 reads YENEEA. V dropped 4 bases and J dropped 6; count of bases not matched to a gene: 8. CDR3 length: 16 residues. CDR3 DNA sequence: TGTGCCAGCAGCTCTACTAGCGGGAGAGGGGGCAATGAGCAGTTCTTC. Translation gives CASSSTSGRGGNEQFF.

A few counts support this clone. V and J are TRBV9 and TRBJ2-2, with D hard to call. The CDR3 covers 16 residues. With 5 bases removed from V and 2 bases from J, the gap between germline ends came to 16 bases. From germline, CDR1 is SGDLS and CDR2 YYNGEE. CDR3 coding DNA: TGTGCCAGCAGGTCCGGCGAGGTATCCAACACCGGGGAGCTGTTTTTT. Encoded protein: CASRSGEVSNTGELFF.

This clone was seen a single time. The CDR3 is CASSPETTGIRAFF. CDR3 bases: TGTGCCAGCTCACCAGAAACGACAGGAATTCGAGCTTTCTTT. The chain employs TRBV18 and TRBJ1-1; TRBD1 might be the D (6 bases). In germline, CDR1 is KGHSH, CDR2 LQKENI. With 2 bases removed from V and 10 bases from J, the gap between germline ends came to 17 bases. The CDR3 extends over 14 amino acids.

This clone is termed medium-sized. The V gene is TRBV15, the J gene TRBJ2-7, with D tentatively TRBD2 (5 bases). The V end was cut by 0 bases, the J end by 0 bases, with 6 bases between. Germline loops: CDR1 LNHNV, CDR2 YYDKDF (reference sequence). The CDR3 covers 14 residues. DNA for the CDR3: TGTGCCACCAGCAGAGAGAGCGGCTCCTACGAGCAGTACTTC. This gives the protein CATSRESGSYEQYF.

CDR3: CASSSGPPRSNEQFF. The CDR3 nucleotides are TGTGCCAGCAGCTCCGGGCCACCTAGATCCAATGAGCAGTTCTTC. The V call is TRBV5-6, the J call TRBJ2-1; D not certain. V dropped 3 bases and J dropped 6 bases, with 16 bases sitting between them. Germline CDR1 is SGHDT and CDR2 is YYEEEE. CDR3 length: 15 residues.

CDR3 in amino acids: CASSVIAGEQFF. CDR3 DNA: TGTGCCAGCAGTGTAATAGCGGGAGAGCAGTTCTTC. The chain is built from TRBV25-1 and TRBJ2-1, with 8 bases lining up with TRBD2. Unmatched junction bases numbered 3, after V lost 4 bases and J lost 10 bases. The CDR3 loop spans 12 amino acids. Germline CDR1 MGHDK, CDR2 SYGVNS.

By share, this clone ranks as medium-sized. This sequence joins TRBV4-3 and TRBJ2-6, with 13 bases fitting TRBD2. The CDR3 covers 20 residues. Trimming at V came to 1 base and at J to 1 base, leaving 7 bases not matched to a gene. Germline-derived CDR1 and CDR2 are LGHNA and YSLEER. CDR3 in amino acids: CASSQATTSGRSSGANVLTF. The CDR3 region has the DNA TGCGCCAGCAGCCAAGCCACGACTAGCGGGAGGTCGTCTGGGGCCAACGTCCTGACTTTC.

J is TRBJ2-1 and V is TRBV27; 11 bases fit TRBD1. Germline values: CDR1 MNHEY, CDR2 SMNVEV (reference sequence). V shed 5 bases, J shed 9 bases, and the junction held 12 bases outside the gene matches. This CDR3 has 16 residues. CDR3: CASSLFGQGAFFEQFF. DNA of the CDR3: TGTGCCAGCAGTCTCTTCGGACAGGGGGCTTTCTTTGAGCAGTTCTTC.

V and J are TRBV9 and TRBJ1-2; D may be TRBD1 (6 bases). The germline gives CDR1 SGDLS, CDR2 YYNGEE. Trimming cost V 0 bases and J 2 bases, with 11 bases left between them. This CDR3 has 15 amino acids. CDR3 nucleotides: TGTGCCAGCAGCGTAGATCCGGACAGCAACTATGGCTACACCTTC. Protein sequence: CASSVDPDSNYGYTF.

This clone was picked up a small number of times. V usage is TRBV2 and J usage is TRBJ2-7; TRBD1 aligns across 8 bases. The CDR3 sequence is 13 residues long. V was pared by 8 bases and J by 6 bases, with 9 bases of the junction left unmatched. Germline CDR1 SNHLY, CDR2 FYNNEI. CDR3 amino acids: CASAWDRSIEQYF. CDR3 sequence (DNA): TGTGCCAGCGCTTGGGACAGGAGCATCGAGCAGTACTTC.

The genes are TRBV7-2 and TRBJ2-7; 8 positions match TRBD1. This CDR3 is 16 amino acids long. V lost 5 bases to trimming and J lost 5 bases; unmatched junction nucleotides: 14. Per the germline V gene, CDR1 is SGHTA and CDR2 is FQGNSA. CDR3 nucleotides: TGTGCCAGCAGCACGTACGGACAGGGCGTTTTCCACGAGCAGTACTTC. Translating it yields CASSTYGQGVFHEQYF.

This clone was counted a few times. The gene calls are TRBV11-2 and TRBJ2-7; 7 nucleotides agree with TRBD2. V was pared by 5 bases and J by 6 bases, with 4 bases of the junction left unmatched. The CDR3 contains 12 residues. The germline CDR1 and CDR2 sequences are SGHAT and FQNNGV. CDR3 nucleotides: TGTGCCAGCAGCCCCAGCGGGGCCGAGCAGTACTTC. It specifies CASSPSGAEQYF.

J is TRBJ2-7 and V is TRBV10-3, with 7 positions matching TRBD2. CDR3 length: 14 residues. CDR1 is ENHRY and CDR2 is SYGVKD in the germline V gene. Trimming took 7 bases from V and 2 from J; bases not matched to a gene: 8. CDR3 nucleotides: TGTGCCATCAAACCAGCGGGGCTACCCTACGAGCAGTACTTC. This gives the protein CAIKPAGLPYEQYF.

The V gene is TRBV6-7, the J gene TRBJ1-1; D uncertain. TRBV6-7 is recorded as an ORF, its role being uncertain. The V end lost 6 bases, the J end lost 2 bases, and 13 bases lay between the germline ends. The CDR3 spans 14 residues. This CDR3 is CASSSDGVNTEAFF. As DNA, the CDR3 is TGTGCCAGCAGCTCGGACGGAGTAAACACTGAAGCTTTCTTT.

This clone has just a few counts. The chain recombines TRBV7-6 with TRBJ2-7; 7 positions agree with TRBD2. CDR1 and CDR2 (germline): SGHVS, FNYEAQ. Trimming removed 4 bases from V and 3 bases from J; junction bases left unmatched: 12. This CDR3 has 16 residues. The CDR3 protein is CASSSEGGAGFYEQYF. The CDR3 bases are TGTGCCAGCAGCTCCGAGGGAGGAGCGGGATTCTACGAGCAGTACTTC.

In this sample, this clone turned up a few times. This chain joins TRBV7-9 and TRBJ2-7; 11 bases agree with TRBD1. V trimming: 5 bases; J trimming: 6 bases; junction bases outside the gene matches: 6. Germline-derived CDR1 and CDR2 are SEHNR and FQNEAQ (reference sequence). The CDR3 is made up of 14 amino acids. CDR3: CASSQGQGGSEQYF. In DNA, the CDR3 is TGTGCCAGCAGCCAGGGACAGGGGGGATCCGAGCAGTACTTC. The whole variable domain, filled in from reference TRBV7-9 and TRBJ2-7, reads DTGVSQNPRHKITKRGQNVTFRCDPISEHNRLYWYRQTLGQGPEFLTYFQNEAQLEKSRLLSDRFSAERPKGSFSTLEIQRTEQGDSAMYLCASSQGQGGSEQYFGPGTRLTVT.